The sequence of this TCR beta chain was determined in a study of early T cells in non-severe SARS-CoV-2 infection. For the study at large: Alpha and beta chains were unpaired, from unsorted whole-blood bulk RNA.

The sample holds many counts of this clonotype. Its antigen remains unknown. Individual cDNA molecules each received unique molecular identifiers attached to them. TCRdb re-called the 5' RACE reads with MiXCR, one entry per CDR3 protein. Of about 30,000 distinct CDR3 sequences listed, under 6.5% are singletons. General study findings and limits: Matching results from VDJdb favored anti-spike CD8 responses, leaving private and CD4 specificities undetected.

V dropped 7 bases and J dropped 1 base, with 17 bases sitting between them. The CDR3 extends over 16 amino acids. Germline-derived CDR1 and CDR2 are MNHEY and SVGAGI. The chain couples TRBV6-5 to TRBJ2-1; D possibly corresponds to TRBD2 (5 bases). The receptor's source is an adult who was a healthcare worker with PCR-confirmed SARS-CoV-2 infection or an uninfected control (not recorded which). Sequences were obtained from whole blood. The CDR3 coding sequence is TGTGCCAGCAAGGAGCGGACCCCTAAGTCCTACAATGAGCAGTTCTTC. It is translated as CASKERTPKSYNEQFF.